This record looks at one T cell receptor beta chain sequence and its context. Its antigen target is currently unknown. The record has no base qualities; no much larger clone is one base away. This record comes from a study of OX40 agonist ivuxolimab in advanced cancers. In the study overall: The costimulatory receptor OX40 (CD134) was targeted by ivuxolimab, a fully human IgG2 agonistic monoclonal antibody. Patients were allowed to have had prior anti-PD-1, anti-PD-L1 or anti-CTLA-4 therapy, and approximately 37% of the dose-escalation patients had been treated with checkpoint inhibitors. Intravenous ivuxolimab was administered to patients every 2 weeks at six dose levels: 0.01, 0.1, 0.3, 1.5, 3 and 10 mg/kg. In the dose-escalation cohort, roughly 82% of patients were male, and the mean age was roughly 60 years with a range of about 20 to 80. The purpose of peripheral TCRbeta sequencing was to test whether ivuxolimab changed TCR sequence diversity and led to clonal T-cell expansion. Of the roughly 52 dose-escalation patients, hepatocellular carcinoma was present in around 20, melanoma in about 15, renal cell carcinoma in 9 and head and neck cancer in 9. Partial responses were achieved by three dose-escalation patients, of whom one had hepatocellular carcinoma and two had cutaneous melanoma. The paper describes the monotherapy dose-escalation part (N of about 50 patients) of the phase I trial of ivuxolimab. General study outcomes and caveats: In the 0.1-3.0 mg/kg groups, partial responders were among the patients with the lowest normalized peripheral clonal expansion, particularly in CD8+ T cells. At doses of 0.1 to 3.0 mg/kg, clonal expansion of both CD4+ and CD8+ blood T cells was observed from baseline to week 6. Low levels of normalized T-cell clonal expansion were also seen in some patients who did not respond. The antigen specificity of the clonally expanded peripheral T cells was not determined. After ivuxolimab, more expanded clones were found on average in CD8+ T cells than in CD4+ T cells.

For sequencing of the TCRbeta CDR3 region, genomic DNA was extracted from the sorted cells. The immunoSEQ Assay was used to sequence the TCRbeta CDR3 regions. Here the immuneACCESS table is served through TCRdb, limited to in-frame sequences with V and J called. Missing clones are a known gap in these copies; in checked studies unresolved V genes cover under half, and the rest lacks a known reason. This sample gives 45,000 to 50,000 clones in total; approximately 91% of them show up just once. The top ten hold roughly 6.3% of the sample. The trial excluded patients who had a history of autoimmune disease or who were on systemic immunosuppression. Peripheral blood for TCR sequencing was drawn from every dose cohort at baseline, at cycle 4 day 1 and at cycle 7 day 1. The samples were taken from a phase I, first-in-human, multicenter, open-label dose-escalation trial of ivuxolimab. Adults with locally advanced or metastatic melanoma, renal cell, hepatocellular, or head and neck squamous cell carcinoma were enrolled in the trial. Before TCR sequencing, CD4+ T cells and CD8+ T cells from peripheral blood were sorted into separate populations.

Cut back by 1 base and 5 bases, the V and J ends lie 13 bases apart. The germline V gene encodes CDR1 MNHEY and CDR2 SMNVEV (reference sequence). Spanning cysteine to phenylalanine, the CDR3 consists of 15 amino acids. Only the CDR3 part of the read is kept: 45 bases, read in frame from the first base. The source was CD4+ or CD8+ T cells sorted from blood, collected in a trial of the OX40 agonist ivuxolimab. This clonotype originated in an adult with an advanced solid tumor such as melanoma, head and neck, liver or kidney cancer. The rearrangement combines TRBV27 with TRBJ2-3; a confident D gene designation cannot be given. CDR3 reads: CASSLFPSERDTQYF. The DNA sequence follows: TGTGCCAGCAGTTTATTCCCCTCGGAAAGAGATACGCAGTATTTT.